One and the same sample provided the 26 T cell receptor beta chains below, sequenced in a study of T cells in Graves' hyperthyroidism and ophthalmopathy. What was amplified from RNA transcripts were TCR beta CDR3 regions. HTBI primers drove first-round RT-PCR of the TCR CDR3. TCRdb re-called the multiplex PCR reads with MiXCR, one entry per CDR3 protein. Of 300,000 to 450,000 distinct CDR3 sequences listed, around 13% were seen once; the top ten hold less than 20%. Sequenced sample: blood. Receptor source: a woman in her twenties or thirties with Graves' ophthalmopathy.

The sample holds a few counts of this clonotype. The chain is built from TRBV6-1 and TRBJ2-6, with D maybe TRBD2 (5 bases). CDR3 size: 16 residues. Looked up from germline, CDR1 is MNHNS and CDR2 is SASEGT. The germline V and J ends were trimmed by 5 bases and 4 bases, with 15 bases remaining between them. CDR3 DNA: TGTGCCAGCAGTAAAACAGAGGGCTACGGGGCCAACGTCCTGACTTTC. Encoded protein: CASSKTEGYGANVLTF.

The chain recombines TRBV7-9 with TRBJ2-3; TRBD2 matches 9 bases. The CDR3 has 14 residues. V lost 6 bases to trimming and J lost 5 bases; unmatched junction nucleotides: 6. Per germline, CDR1 SEHNR and CDR2 FQNEAQ (reference sequence). This CDR3 reads CASRAGGPQDTQYF. The CDR3, as DNA: TGTGCCAGCAGGGCGGGGGGGCCGCAAGATACGCAGTATTTT. Full variable domain (remainder filled in from reference TRBV7-9 and TRBJ2-3): DTGVSQNPRHKITKRGQNVTFRCDPISEHNRLYWYRQTLGQGPEFLTYFQNEAQLEKSRLLSDRFSAERPKGSFSTLEIQRTEQGDSAMYLCASRAGGPQDTQYFGPGTRLTVL.

This clonotype was seen many times. CDR3 DNA sequence: TGTGCCAGCAGCTCGGAGGTTCTAGGAGAGACCCAGTACTTC. This sequence encodes CASSSEVLGETQYF. The chain recombines TRBV7-8 with TRBJ2-5; D possibly corresponds to TRBD2 (5 bases). The germline V and J ends were trimmed by 4 bases and 4 bases, with 13 bases remaining between them. CDR1 SGHVS and CDR2 FQNEAQ come from the germline V gene. The length of the CDR3 is 14 residues.

This clonotype was observed many times. This chain connects TRBV18 to TRBJ2-7; tentative D call: TRBD1 (7 bases). This CDR3 comprises 13 residues. The germline V gene has CDR1 KGHSH and CDR2 LQKENI. V was trimmed by 3 bases and J by 2 bases, leaving 8 bases between them. In DNA form, the CDR3 reads TGTGCCAGCTCACCCAGGGGGGCCTACGAGCAGTACTTC. The encoded protein is CASSPRGAYEQYF.

This clonotype was seen many times. This chain joins TRBV20-1 and TRBJ2-5, with 13 nucleotides matching TRBD2. This CDR3 is 16 amino acids long. The germline V gene has CDR1 DFQATT and CDR2 SNEGSKA (reference sequence). V trimming: 1 base; J trimming: 5 bases; junction bases outside the gene matches: 7. CDR3 region: CSARVRGTSGTETQYF. The CDR3 nucleotides are TGCAGTGCTAGAGTTAGGGGGACTAGCGGGACGGAGACCCAGTACTTC.

This clonotype was recorded many times. The J gene is TRBJ2-4, the V gene TRBV27; D may match TRBD1 or TRBD2 (5 bases each). The V end lost 2 bases, the J end lost 0 bases, and 17 bases lay between the germline ends. The CDR3 extends over 18 amino acids. The germline V gene has CDR1 MNHEY and CDR2 SMNVEV (reference sequence). The DNA for the CDR3 is TGTGCCAGCAGTTTAAGGATCCGGGGCACCCTAGCCAAAAACATTCAGTACTTC. Its protein is CASSLRIRGTLAKNIQYF.

This clonotype occurred many times. The gene calls are TRBV7-3 and TRBJ2-1; 10 bases match TRBD1. Germline assignment: CDR1 SGHTA and CDR2 FQGTGA. CDR3 length: 14 residues. After removal of 1 base from V and 10 bases from J, the junction contained 4 bases not matched to a gene. The CDR3 spells CASSLKPGQGEQFF. The CDR3 region has the DNA TGTGCCAGCAGCTTAAAGCCGGGACAGGGGGAGCAGTTCTTC.

This clonotype was counted at least ten times. This chain connects TRBV20-1 to TRBJ2-2; D is undetermined. This CDR3 is built from 13 residues. V lost 6 bases, J lost 4 bases, and 12 bases lay in between. The V gene's germline CDR1 is DFQATT and CDR2 SNEGSKA (reference sequence). DNA for the CDR3: TGCAGTGCAAGGATCAGAGTCACCGGGGAGCTGTTTTTT. The encoded protein is CSARIRVTGELFF.

In its sample, this clonotype was seen many times. The chain recombines TRBV12-3 or TRBV12-4 with TRBJ1-6; D remains unclear. The CDR3 consists of 14 residues. The V end was cut by 3 bases, the J end by 8 bases, with 11 bases between. For the CDR3, the DNA is TGTGCCAGCAGTTTTTGGACGCAGGATTCACCCCTCCACTTT. Translated: CASSFWTQDSPLHF.

The V gene is TRBV28, the J gene TRBJ2-1, with 13 bases that match TRBD2. The CDR3 runs to 16 residues. The V and J ends lost 4 bases and 8 bases, in that order; junction bases with no gene match: 8. Germline CDR1 MDHEN, CDR2 SYDVKM. The CDR3 here is CASSYTSGGAIDEQFF. The DNA for the CDR3 is TGTGCCAGCAGTTACACTAGCGGGGGGGCCATCGATGAGCAGTTCTTC.

This clonotype is a singleton in its sample. CDR3 region: CASSPGHPMNTEAFF. CDR3 DNA sequence: TGTGCCAGCAGTCCCGGACATCCCATGAACACTGAAGCTTTCTTT. The chain links TRBV11-2 to TRBJ1-1; maybe TRBD1 (5 bases). Trimming pared 6 bases from V and 0 bases from J, leaving 14 bases between. Per the germline V gene, CDR1 is SGHAT and CDR2 is FQNNGV. This CDR3 has 15 residues.

This clonotype was seen many times. CDR3 region: CASRATGAHEQYF. The CDR3 DNA sequence: TGTGCCAGCAGAGCGACAGGGGCCCACGAGCAGTACTTC. The chain uses TRBV7-9 and TRBJ2-7; 8 bases are shared with TRBD1. The germline gives CDR1 SEHNR, CDR2 FQNEAQ (reference sequence). V shed 6 bases, J shed 5 bases, and the junction held 6 bases outside the gene matches. The CDR3 spans 13 residues.

The table lists this clonotype with many counts. The gene calls are TRBV20-1 and TRBJ2-7; perhaps TRBD1 as D (6 bases). This CDR3 has 13 amino acids. Trimming removed 2 bases at V and 3 bases at J, with 11 bases between. Germline V CDR1 and CDR2: DFQATT, SNEGSKA (reference sequence). CDR3 nucleotide sequence: TGCAGTGCTAGACTGGACAGCCGCTACGAGCAGTACTTC. Translating gives CSARLDSRYEQYF.

This clonotype was recorded many times. CDR3 nucleotides: TGTGCCAGCAGTGCCCGACCAGGACAAGCCCTAATAAATTCACCCCTCCACTTT. This translates into CASSARPGQALINSPLHF. This sequence joins TRBV6-1 and TRBJ1-6; TRBD1 might be the D (5 bases). The germline CDR1 and CDR2 sequences are MNHNS and SASEGT. Trimming took 4 bases from V and 7 from J, leaving 23 bases between them. CDR3 length: 18 residues.

This clonotype was found many times. The chain is built from TRBV30 and TRBJ2-1, with 11 nucleotides matching TRBD2. Per the germline V gene, CDR1 is GTSNPN and CDR2 is SVGIG (reference sequence). The junction had 7 bases not matched to a gene; V was cut back by 4 bases and J by 5 bases. CDR3 length equals 15 residues. The CDR3 is CAWKPLAGDHNEQFF. The CDR3 DNA is TGTGCCTGGAAGCCACTAGCGGGGGATCACAATGAGCAGTTCTTC. Using reference TRBV30 and TRBJ2-1 for the parts outside the CDR3, the full variable domain is SQTIHQWPATLVQPVGSPLSLECTVEGTSNPNLYWYRQAAGRGLQLLFYSVGIGQISSEVPQNLSASRPQDRQFILSSKKLLLSDSGFYLCAWKPLAGDHNEQFFGPGTRLTVL.

The sample holds many counts of this clonotype. This chain joins TRBV6-1 and TRBJ1-6; 9 positions match TRBD1. V shed 7 bases, J shed 9 bases, and the junction held 16 bases outside the gene matches. Germline CDR1 MNHNS, CDR2 SASEGT. The CDR3 loop spans 17 amino acids. The CDR3 DNA is TGTGCCAGCAACTACGGGATCGGACAGGGGTTGCGTTCACCCCTCCACTTT. This sequence encodes CASNYGIGQGLRSPLHF.

This clonotype was detected ten times or more. The rearrangement uses TRBV6-4 and TRBJ2-2, with D hard to call. V lost 2 bases, J lost 4 bases, and 5 bases lay in between. The CDR3 has 13 residues. Per germline, CDR1 MRHNA and CDR2 SNTAGT. CDR3 protein: CASSDASTGELFF. The CDR3 DNA follows: TGTGCCAGCAGTGACGCGTCCACCGGGGAGCTGTTTTTT.

This clonotype has just a few counts. The chain is built from TRBV7-2 and TRBJ2-5; 8 bases match TRBD2. Germline V CDR1 and CDR2: SGHTA, FQGNSA. Losses at the gene ends were 2 bases for V and 12 bases for J; bases not matched to a gene: 5. CDR3 length equals 12 residues. The CDR3 DNA sequence: TGTGCCAGCAGCTTATATGGCGGGGGGAAGTACTTC. Protein product: CASSLYGGGKYF.

This clonotype was picked up many times. The chain is built from TRBV20-1 and TRBJ2-3; 10 nucleotides match TRBD2. The V gene end was trimmed by 2 bases and the J gene end by 5 bases; junction bases not matched to a gene: 4. Germline loops: CDR1 DFQATT, CDR2 SNEGSKA (reference sequence). CDR3 size: 14 residues. This CDR3 is CSARILAGKDTQYF. The CDR3 coding sequence is TGCAGTGCTAGAATACTAGCGGGGAAAGATACGCAGTATTTT.

As to this clonotype: A much larger clone differs from this one at a single base, so this may be a read error. The genes are TRBV28 and TRBJ1-3; no firm D call. Germline V gene sequence: CDR1 MDHEN, CDR2 SYDVKM. This CDR3 contains 14 residues. The chain's CDR3 is CATRELRLGNSIYF. DNA for the CDR3: TGTGCCACCCGCGAATTAAGGCTTGGAAACAGCATATATTTT. The whole variable domain, remainder taken from reference TRBV28 and TRBJ1-3, is DVKVTQSSRYLVKRTGEKVFLECVQDMDHENMFWYRQDPGLGLRLIYFSYDVKMKEKGDIPEGYSVSREKKERFSLILESASTNQTSMYLCATRELRLGNSIYFGEGSWLTVV.

The chain carries TRBV6-1 and TRBJ1-4; D possibly corresponds to TRBD1 (6 bases). The germline V gene encodes CDR1 MNHNS and CDR2 SASEGT. V lost 6 bases and J 4 bases, leaving 15 bases between the germline ends. The CDR3 length is 15 residues. This CDR3 is CASRSEGGDNEKLFF. The CDR3 nucleotides are TGTGCCAGCAGATCCGAGGGGGGGGATAATGAAAAACTGTTTTTT.

This clonotype was found many times. V is TRBV11-3 and J is TRBJ2-7; 7 nucleotides agree with TRBD1. Germline CDR1 is SGHNT and CDR2 is YENEEA. V lost 5 bases and J lost 2; bases outside the gene matches: 6. The CDR3 is 14 residues long. CDR3: CASSPGTEAYEQYF. As DNA, the CDR3 is TGTGCCAGCAGCCCCGGGACAGAGGCCTACGAGCAGTACTTC.

The V call is TRBV4-2, the J call TRBJ2-5; D perhaps matches TRBD2 (8 bases). The CDR3 runs 18 residues. Germline CDR1 reads LGHNA; CDR2 reads YNFKEQ. Trimming took 2 bases from V and 1 from J, leaving 20 bases between them. CDR3 in DNA: TGTGCCAGCAGCCAATCCCCGGGGGGGGCAGGGGGCCAAGAGACCCAGTACTTC. Residues: CASSQSPGGAGGQETQYF.

This clonotype was seen at least ten times. This chain joins TRBV18 and TRBJ1-2; no clear D. Germline CDR1 reads KGHSH; CDR2 reads LQKENI. The CDR3 totals 17 residues. V shed 1 base and J shed 0 bases, with 15 bases lying between them. CDR3 sequence: CASSPQDRGRTNYGYTF. In DNA form, the CDR3 reads TGTGCCAGCTCACCACAAGACCGCGGACGTACTAACTATGGCTACACCTTC.

This chain uses TRBV20-1 with TRBJ2-3, with TRBD2 matching 8 bases. V was clipped by 6 bases and J by 1 base; unmatched bases: 9. The CDR3 totals 15 residues. Germline values: CDR1 DFQATT, CDR2 SNEGSKA (reference sequence). The CDR3 loop reads CSAEAGARGTDTQYF. CDR3 in DNA: TGCAGTGCCGAAGCGGGGGCCCGGGGCACAGATACGCAGTATTTT.

This clonotype was seen ten or more times. The genes are TRBV6-5 and TRBJ2-7, with D perhaps given as TRBD1 or TRBD2 (5 bases each). V was pared by 0 bases and J by 3 bases, with 12 bases between. This CDR3 has 15 residues. CDR1 and CDR2 from the germline V gene are MNHEY and SVGAGI. CDR3 DNA sequence: TGTGCCAGCAGTTACTCAACAGGAGGCCTCTACGAGCAGTACTTC. This sequence encodes CASSYSTGGLYEQYF.